Each of the 25 T cell receptor beta chains below was sequenced from the same sample in a study of shared clonotypes between healthy human individuals. Positive CCR7 selection of CD45RO-negative cells yielded the naive CD8 cells, and terminally differentiated effector memory CD45RA+ cells were excluded. Clones were read by immunoSEQ multiplex PCR, and TCRdb kept only the in-frame ones, dropping some. The repertoire holds hundreds of thousands of clones, with roughly 95% as singletons. Material: naive CD8+ T cells sorted from blood. The receptors here all came from a woman aged 25 to 39 in good health.

The rearrangement uses TRBV4-2 and TRBJ2-3; perhaps D is TRBD1 or TRBD2 (5 bases each). There are 16 residues in the CDR3. Germline CDR1 LGHNA, CDR2 YNFKEQ. Trimming cost V 0 bases and J 3 bases, with 13 bases left between them. The CDR3 DNA sequence: TGTGCCAGCAGCCAAGATTGGGACCTTATTACAGATACGCAGTATTTT. Protein sequence: CASSQDWDLITDTQYF.

The gene calls are TRBV7-9 and TRBJ1-1; D is unclear. Germline V gives CDR1 SEHNR, CDR2 FQNEAQ (reference sequence). The CDR3 spans 14 residues. The V end was cut by 2 bases, the J end by 1 base, with 8 bases between. The CDR3 DNA follows: TGTGCCAGCAGCTTATTACCCCCGAACACTGAAGCTTTCTTT. It specifies CASSLLPPNTEAFF.

Here the CDR3 DNA reads TGTGCCAGCAGAACCGGCGGGCTAGCGGGCGATGAGCAGTTCTTC. It encodes CASRTGGLAGDEQFF. This chain uses TRBV13 with TRBJ2-1; 8 nucleotides line up with TRBD2. In germline, CDR1 is PRHDT, CDR2 FYEKMQ (reference sequence). The CDR3 is 15 amino acids. V was clipped by 6 bases and J by 8 bases; unmatched bases: 12.

The chain has TRBV7-9 and TRBJ1-1; 11 bases fit TRBD1. The V gene's germline CDR1 is SEHNR and CDR2 FQNEAQ (reference sequence). This CDR3 spans 16 amino acids. Germline trimming cut 4 bases from V and 0 bases from J; bases unmatched to any gene: 4. CDR3 loop: CASSSGTGGLNTEAFF. CDR3 bases: TGTGCCAGCAGCTCCGGGACAGGGGGTTTGAACACTGAAGCTTTCTTT. Full variable domain (missing parts from reference TRBV7-9 and TRBJ1-1): DTGVSQNPRHKITKRGQNVTFRCDPISEHNRLYWYRQTLGQGPEFLTYFQNEAQLEKSRLLSDRFSAERPKGSFSTLEIQRTEQGDSAMYLCASSSGTGGLNTEAFFGQGTRLTVV.

V usage is TRBV19 and J usage is TRBJ2-4; the match to TRBD2 covers 7 bases. Trimming cost V 6 bases and J 0 bases; bases outside gene matches: 20. This CDR3 spans 20 amino acids. Germline assignment: CDR1 LNHDA and CDR2 SQIVND (reference sequence). The DNA of the CDR3 is TGTGCCAGTAGCCCGTTATCTTGGGGCGGGAGCCGCTTAGCCAAAAACATTCAGTACTTC. As protein: CASSPLSWGGSRLAKNIQYF.

The rearrangement joins TRBV11-2 to TRBJ2-1, with 12 nucleotides matching TRBD2. Germline V gene data show CDR1 as SGHAT and CDR2 as FQNNGV. Losses at the gene ends were 5 bases for V and 6 bases for J; bases not matched to a gene: 5. CDR3 size: 15 residues. The CDR3 reads CASSPTSGRFNEQFF. For the CDR3, the DNA is TGTGCCAGCAGCCCCACTAGCGGGAGGTTCAATGAGCAGTTCTTC.

The chain employs TRBV28 and TRBJ2-1; 10 bases are shared with TRBD2. CDR3 length: 15 residues. J gave up 5 bases and V 3 bases, and 4 bases lay outside the gene matches. Germline assignment: CDR1 MDHEN and CDR2 SYDVKM. The DNA of the CDR3 is TGTGCCAGCAGTTTCGTTCTAGCGGGGGACAATGAGCAGTTCTTC. The encoded protein is CASSFVLAGDNEQFF.

The chain links TRBV5-1 to TRBJ1-2; the match to TRBD1 covers 8 bases. Trimming removed 6 bases from V and 8 bases from J; junction bases left unmatched: 12. Germline V gene data show CDR1 as SGHRS and CDR2 as YFSETQ. The length of the CDR3 is 14 residues. The CDR3 DNA reads TGCGCCAGCACAATGGACAGGGCCCTTCTCGGCTACACCTTC. Its protein is CASTMDRALLGYTF.

The V gene is TRBV11-2, the J gene TRBJ2-3, with 7 bases that match TRBD1. Germline V gene sequence: CDR1 SGHAT, CDR2 FQNNGV. The V gene end was trimmed by 1 base and the J gene end by 0 bases; junction bases not matched to a gene: 4. This CDR3 has 16 residues. CDR3 coding DNA: TGTGCCAGCAGCTTAGGGACAGGTTCTAGCACAGATACGCAGTATTTT. It is translated as CASSLGTGSSTDTQYF.

This chain uses TRBV28 with TRBJ2-1, with D perhaps TRBD2 (6 bases). Germline V gene data show CDR1 as MDHEN and CDR2 as SYDVKM. This CDR3 is 12 amino acids long. Deletions cut 7 bases from V and 9 bases from J, with 13 bases between. The CDR3 sequence is CASTKLASEQFF. The DNA for the CDR3 is TGTGCCAGCACTAAACTAGCTTCTGAGCAGTTCTTC.

The J gene is TRBJ2-2, the V gene TRBV5-1; 9 bases map to TRBD1. After removal of 3 bases from V and 3 bases from J, the junction contained 6 bases not matched to a gene. Germline lookup yields CDR1 SGHRS and CDR2 YFSETQ. The CDR3 consists of 16 residues. CDR3 in amino acids: CASSSWTGDDTGELFF. CDR3 DNA sequence: TGCGCCAGCAGCTCCTGGACAGGGGATGACACCGGGGAGCTGTTTTTT.

This chain joins TRBV27 and TRBJ2-5, with 10 bases matching TRBD1. TRBJ2-7 matches the DNA end more closely, so the J call is doubtful. Germline CDR1 is MNHEY and CDR2 is SMNVEV (reference sequence). This CDR3 is 13 amino acids long. CDR3 nucleotides: TGTGCCAGCCGGGGGACAGGGGACTACGAGCAGTACTTC. Its translation: CASRGTGDYEQYF.

A remark on this clone: Since no conserved phenylalanine or tryptophan closes the CDR3, a read error is the likely cause. The DNA is left out, because the CDR3 cannot be placed on it with certainty; the CDR3 is given as TCRdb lists it. This chain uses TRBV10-3 with TRBJ2-7; no check of the table's D call, TRBD1, against the DNA was made. From germline, CDR1 is ENHRY and CDR2 SYGVKD. The CDR3 extends over 10 residues, inclusive of both ends. The CDR3 spells CAISDGTFEY.

The chain combines TRBV9 with TRBJ2-7; 7 bases match TRBD1. V trimming: 3 bases; J trimming: 3 bases; junction bases outside the gene matches: 12. The CDR3 length is 16 residues. Germline V CDR1 and CDR2: SGDLS, YYNGEE. The CDR3: CASSAHRGVGSYEQYF. The CDR3 bases are TGTGCCAGCAGCGCGCACAGGGGAGTGGGGAGCTACGAGCAGTACTTC.

The gene calls are TRBV11-3 and TRBJ2-7, with D perhaps TRBD2 (5 bases). The CDR3 spans 15 residues. Germline loops: CDR1 SGHNT, CDR2 YENEEA. Trimming cost V 3 bases and J 6 bases, with 18 bases left between them. The CDR3 bases are TGTGCCAGCAGCTTTCTCGTCACTAGTTCCGGCGAGCAGTACTTC. Its protein is CASSFLVTSSGEQYF. The complete variable domain, with remaining parts taken from reference TRBV11-3 and TRBJ2-7, reads EAGVVQSPRYKIIEKKQPVAFWCNPISGHNTLYWYLQNLGQGPELLIRYENEEAVDDSQLPKDRFSAERLKGVDSTLKIQPAELGDSAVYLCASSFLVTSSGEQYFGPGTRLTVT.

The genes are TRBV18 and TRBJ2-2, with D uncertain. This CDR3 has 12 amino acids. Germline CDR1 reads KGHSH; CDR2 reads LQKENI. The V end lost 6 bases, the J end lost 5 bases, and 7 bases lay between the germline ends. The CDR3 coding sequence is TGTGCCAGCTCCCCGACGACCGGGGAGCTGTTTTTT. Translating it yields CASSPTTGELFF.

Here the CDR3 reads CASSLIGRAYEQYF. The CDR3, as DNA: TGTGCCAGCAGCTTGATTGGCAGAGCCTACGAGCAGTACTTC. V and J are TRBV5-4 and TRBJ2-7; D remains ambiguous. Germline CDR1 SGHNT, CDR2 YYREEE (reference sequence). The CDR3 covers 14 residues. V lost 1 base and J lost 2, with 10 bases in between.

The chain carries TRBV6-4 and TRBJ1-2, with 7 bases lining up with TRBD1. There are 17 residues in the CDR3. Germline loops: CDR1 MRHNA, CDR2 SNTAGT. The trim removed 0 bases at V and 0 bases at J, leaving 7 bases unmatched. The CDR3 DNA reads as TGTGCCAGCAGTGACTCGGGACAGACAGACGCTAACTATGGCTACACCTTC. This sequence encodes CASSDSGQTDANYGYTF.

This chain links TRBV27 with TRBJ2-7; 7 nucleotides line up with TRBD1. The CDR3 sequence is 17 residues long. Trimming removed 1 base from V and 4 bases from J; junction bases left unmatched: 13. Per the germline V gene, CDR1 is MNHEY and CDR2 is SMNVEV (reference sequence). The CDR3 loop is CASSLLPRDRPEYEQYF. The CDR3 DNA is TGTGCCAGCAGTTTATTGCCCCGGGACAGACCAGAATACGAGCAGTACTTC.

This sequence joins TRBV4-1 and TRBJ2-7; TRBD2 might be the D (6 bases). Germline CDR1 and CDR2: MGHRA and YSYEKL. This CDR3 contains 16 residues. Trimming cost V 0 bases and J 2 bases, with 14 bases left between them. CDR3 DNA: TGCGCCAGCAGCCAAGAGGGGCGGGGTGGTACCTACGAGCAGTACTTC. Protein: CASSQEGRGGTYEQYF.

The chain joins TRBV27 to TRBJ2-4; weak D call: TRBD1 (5 bases). V was trimmed by 0 bases and J by 10 bases, leaving 13 bases between them. Per the germline V gene, CDR1 is MNHEY and CDR2 is SMNVEV (reference sequence). The CDR3 has 14 amino acids. CDR3 sequence (DNA): TGTGCCAGCAGTTTATCGTCCCAGGGTCGTATTCAGTACTTC. Amino acid sequence: CASSLSSQGRIQYF.

The V call is TRBV7-9, the J call TRBJ2-5; no firm D call. The end of the DNA is better explained by TRBJ2-7, so the J call may be wrong. This CDR3 has 13 amino acids. Germline V gene sequence: CDR1 SEHNR, CDR2 FQNEAQ (reference sequence). The CDR3 protein is CASSGMIRYEQYF. CDR3 coding DNA: TGTGCCAGCAGCGGCATGATACGGTACGAGCAGTACTTC.

This clone has only one observation. Different DNA sequences within this sample yield the same CDR3. The rearrangement joins TRBV9 to TRBJ2-3; no clear D. The CDR3 is 12 residues long. Germline V CDR1 and CDR2: SGDLS, YYNGEE. Trimming left V 0 bases short and J 3 bases short, with 2 bases between. CDR3 in DNA: TGTGCCAGCAGCGTAGTGACAGATACGCAGTATTTT. Encoded protein: CASSVVTDTQYF.

The V call is TRBV11-2, the J call TRBJ1-5; D gene ambiguous. The CDR3 is 14 residues long. V was cut by 5 bases and J by 6 bases, with 14 bases left in between. The germline CDR1 and CDR2 sequences are SGHAT and FQNNGV. In nucleotides, the CDR3 is TGTGCCAGCAGCCTAAACCCGGCGAGTCAGCCCCAGCATTTT. Translating it yields CASSLNPASQPQHF. Combining the CDR3 with reference TRBV11-2 and TRBJ1-5 gives the whole variable domain EAGVAQSPRYKIIEKRQSVAFWCNPISGHATLYWYQQILGQGPKLLIQFQNNGVVDDSQLPKDRFSAERLKGVDSTLKIQPAKLEDSAVYLCASSLNPASQPQHFGDGTRLSIL.

In this sample, this clone turned up once. The chain combines TRBV27 with TRBJ2-1, with 7 positions matching TRBD1. The CDR3 length is 15 residues. Germline CDR1 and CDR2: MNHEY and SMNVEV (reference sequence). V lost 6 bases, J lost 2 bases, and 7 bases stayed unmatched. Written as DNA, the CDR3 is TGTGCCAGCAGCCCGGGACAGCCCCCCTACAATGAGCAGTTCTTC. Amino acids: CASSPGQPPYNEQFF.